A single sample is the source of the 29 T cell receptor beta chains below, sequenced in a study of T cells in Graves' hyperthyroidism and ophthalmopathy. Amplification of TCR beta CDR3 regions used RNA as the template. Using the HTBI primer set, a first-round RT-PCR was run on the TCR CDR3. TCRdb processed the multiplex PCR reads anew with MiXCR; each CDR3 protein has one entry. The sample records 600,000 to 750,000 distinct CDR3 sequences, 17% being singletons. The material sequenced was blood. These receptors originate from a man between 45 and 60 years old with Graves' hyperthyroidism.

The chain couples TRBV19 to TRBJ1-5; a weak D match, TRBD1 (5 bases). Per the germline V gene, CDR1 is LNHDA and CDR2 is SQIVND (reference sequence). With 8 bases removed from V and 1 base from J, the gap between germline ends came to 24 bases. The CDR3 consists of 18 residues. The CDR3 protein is CASDFNGRGVKSNQPQHF. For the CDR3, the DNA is TGTGCCAGTGACTTTAATGGAAGGGGAGTGAAGAGCAATCAGCCCCAGCATTTT.

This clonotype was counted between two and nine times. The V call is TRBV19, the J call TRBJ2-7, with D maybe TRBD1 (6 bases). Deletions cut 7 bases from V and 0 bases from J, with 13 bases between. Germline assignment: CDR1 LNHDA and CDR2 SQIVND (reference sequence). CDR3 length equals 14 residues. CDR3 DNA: TGTGCCAGTAAATCGACAGGATTCTCCTACGAGCAGTACTTC. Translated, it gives CASKSTGFSYEQYF. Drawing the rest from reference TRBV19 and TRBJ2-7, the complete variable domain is DGGITQSPKYLFRKEGQNVTLSCEQNLNHDAMYWYRQDPGQGLRLIYYSQIVNDFQKGDIAEGYSVSREKKESFPLTVTSAQKNPTAFYLCASKSTGFSYEQYFGPGTRLTVT.

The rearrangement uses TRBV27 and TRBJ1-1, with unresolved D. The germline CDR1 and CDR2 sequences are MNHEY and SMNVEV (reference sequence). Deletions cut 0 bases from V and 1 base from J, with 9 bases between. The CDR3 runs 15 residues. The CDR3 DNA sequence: TGTGCCAGCAGTTTATCGGTCGGCGGGAACACTGAAGCTTTCTTT. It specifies CASSLSVGGNTEAFF.

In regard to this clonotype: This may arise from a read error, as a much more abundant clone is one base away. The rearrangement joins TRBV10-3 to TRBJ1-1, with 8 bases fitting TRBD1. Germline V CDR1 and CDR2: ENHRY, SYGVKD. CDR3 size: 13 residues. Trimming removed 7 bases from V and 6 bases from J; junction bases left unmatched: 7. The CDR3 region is CAITTDRDAEAFF. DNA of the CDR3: TGTGCCATCACCACGGACAGGGACGCTGAAGCTTTCTTT.

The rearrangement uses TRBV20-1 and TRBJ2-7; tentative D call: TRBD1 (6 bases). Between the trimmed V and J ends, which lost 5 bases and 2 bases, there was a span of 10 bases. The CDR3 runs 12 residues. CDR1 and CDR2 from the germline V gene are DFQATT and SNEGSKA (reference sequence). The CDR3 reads CSAPDRTYEQYF. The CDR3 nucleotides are TGCAGTGCTCCTGACAGGACCTACGAGCAGTACTTC.

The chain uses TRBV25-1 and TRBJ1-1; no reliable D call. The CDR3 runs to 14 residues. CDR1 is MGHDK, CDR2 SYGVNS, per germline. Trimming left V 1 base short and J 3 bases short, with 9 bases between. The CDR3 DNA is TGTGCCAGCAGTGAATGGGGAAGGCACACTGAAGCTTTCTTT. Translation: CASSEWGRHTEAFF.

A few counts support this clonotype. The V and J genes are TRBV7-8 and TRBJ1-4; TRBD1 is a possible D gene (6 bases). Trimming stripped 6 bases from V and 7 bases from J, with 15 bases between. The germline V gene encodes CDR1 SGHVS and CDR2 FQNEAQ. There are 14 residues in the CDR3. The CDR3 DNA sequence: TGTGCCAGCAGGCCGACAGGAAGACTTGAAAAACTGTTTTTT. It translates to CASRPTGRLEKLFF.

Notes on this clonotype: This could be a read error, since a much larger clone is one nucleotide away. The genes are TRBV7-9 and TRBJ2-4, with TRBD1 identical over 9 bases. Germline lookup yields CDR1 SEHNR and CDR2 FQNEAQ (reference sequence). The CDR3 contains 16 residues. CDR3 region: CASSPSRDRGKNIKYF. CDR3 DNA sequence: TGTGCCAGCAGCCCCTCCCGAGACAGGGGGAAAAACATTAAGTACTTC.

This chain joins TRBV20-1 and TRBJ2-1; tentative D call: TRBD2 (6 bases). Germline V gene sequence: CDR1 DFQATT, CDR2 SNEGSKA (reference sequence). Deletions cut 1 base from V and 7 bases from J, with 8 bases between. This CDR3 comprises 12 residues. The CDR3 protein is CSARGRENEQFF. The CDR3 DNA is TGCAGTGCTAGAGGGAGGGAGAATGAGCAGTTCTTC.

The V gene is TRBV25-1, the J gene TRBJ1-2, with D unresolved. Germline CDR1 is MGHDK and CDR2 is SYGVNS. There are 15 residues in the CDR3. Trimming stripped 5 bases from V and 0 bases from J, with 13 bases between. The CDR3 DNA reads TGTGCCAGCAGTCTCAGTAGGACGTCTAACTATGGCTACACCTTC. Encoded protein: CASSLSRTSNYGYTF.

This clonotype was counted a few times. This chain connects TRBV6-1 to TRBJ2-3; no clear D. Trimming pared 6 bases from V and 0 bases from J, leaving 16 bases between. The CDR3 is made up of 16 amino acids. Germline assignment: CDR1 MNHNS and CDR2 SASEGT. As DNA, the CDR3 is TGTGCCAGCAGCGCGTTCCCCTTTGACAGCACAGATACGCAGTATTTT. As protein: CASSAFPFDSTDTQYF.

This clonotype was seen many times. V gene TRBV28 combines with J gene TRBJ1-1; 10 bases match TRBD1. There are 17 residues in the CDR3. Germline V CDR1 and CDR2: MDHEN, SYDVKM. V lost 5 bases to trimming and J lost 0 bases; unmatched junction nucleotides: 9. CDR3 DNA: TGTGCCAGCAGTCCCGCCGGACAGGGGGGAATGAACACTGAAGCTTTCTTT. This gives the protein CASSPAGQGGMNTEAFF.

Here the CDR3 reads CASSTQATGTGSYEQYF. CDR3 bases: TGTGCCAGTAGTACTCAAGCGACCGGGACAGGGTCGTACGAGCAGTACTTC. This chain links TRBV19 with TRBJ2-7, with 9 bases lining up with TRBD1. Germline V gives CDR1 LNHDA, CDR2 SQIVND (reference sequence). Trimming at V came to 4 bases and at J to 4 bases, leaving 14 bases not matched to a gene. The length of the CDR3 is 17 residues.

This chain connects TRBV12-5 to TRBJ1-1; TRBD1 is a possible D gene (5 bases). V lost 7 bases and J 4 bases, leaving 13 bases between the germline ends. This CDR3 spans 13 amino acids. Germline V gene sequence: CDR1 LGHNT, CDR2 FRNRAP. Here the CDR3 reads CASVRGKITEAFF. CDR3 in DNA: TGTGCTAGTGTAAGGGGAAAGATCACTGAAGCTTTCTTT.

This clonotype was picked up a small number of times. In DNA, the CDR3 is TGTGCCAGCTCACCACCGTCAGGGAGAAGCAACAATGAGCAGTTCTTC. This sequence encodes CASSPPSGRSNNEQFF. The chain combines TRBV18 with TRBJ2-1, with D possibly called TRBD1 or TRBD2 (5 bases each). The CDR3 consists of 16 residues. Between the trimmed V and J ends, which lost 0 bases and 5 bases, there was a span of 14 bases. CDR1 and CDR2 from the germline V gene are KGHSH and LQKENI.

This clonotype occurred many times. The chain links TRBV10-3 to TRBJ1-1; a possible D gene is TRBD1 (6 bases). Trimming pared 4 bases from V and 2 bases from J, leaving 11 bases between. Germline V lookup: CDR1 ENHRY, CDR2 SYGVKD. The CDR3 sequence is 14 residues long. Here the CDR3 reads CAISAGGQNTEAFF. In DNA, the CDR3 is TGTGCCATCAGTGCTGGGGGACAAAACACTGAAGCTTTCTTT.

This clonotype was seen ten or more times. CDR3 loop: CASSLGPGARYGYTF. In nucleotides, the CDR3 is TGCGCCAGCAGCTTGGGACCAGGGGCTCGCTATGGCTACACCTTC. V is TRBV5-1 and J is TRBJ1-2, with D maybe TRBD1 (6 bases). V dropped 0 bases and J dropped 4 bases, with 13 bases sitting between them. Germline V gene sequence: CDR1 SGHRS, CDR2 YFSETQ. This CDR3 is built from 15 residues.

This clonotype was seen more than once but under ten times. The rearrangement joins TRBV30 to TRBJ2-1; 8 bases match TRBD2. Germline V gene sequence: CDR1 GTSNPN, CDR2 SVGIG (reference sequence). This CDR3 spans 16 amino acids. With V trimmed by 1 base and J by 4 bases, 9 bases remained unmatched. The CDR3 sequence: CAWSAKPGLGYNEQFF. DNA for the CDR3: TGTGCCTGGAGTGCCAAACCGGGACTAGGGTACAATGAGCAGTTCTTC.

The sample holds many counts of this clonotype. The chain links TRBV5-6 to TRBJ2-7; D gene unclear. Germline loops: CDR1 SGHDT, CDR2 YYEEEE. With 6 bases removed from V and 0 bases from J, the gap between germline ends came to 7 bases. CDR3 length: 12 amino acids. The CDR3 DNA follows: TGTGCCAGCAAAAGCGCCTCCTACGAGCAGTACTTC. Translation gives CASKSASYEQYF.

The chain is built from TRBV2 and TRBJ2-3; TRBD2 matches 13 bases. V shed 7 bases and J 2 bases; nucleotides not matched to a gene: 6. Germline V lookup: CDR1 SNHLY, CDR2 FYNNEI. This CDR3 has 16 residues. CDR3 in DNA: TGTGCCAGCATTCCGGGACTAGCGGGACCCACAGATACGCAGTATTTT. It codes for CASIPGLAGPTDTQYF.

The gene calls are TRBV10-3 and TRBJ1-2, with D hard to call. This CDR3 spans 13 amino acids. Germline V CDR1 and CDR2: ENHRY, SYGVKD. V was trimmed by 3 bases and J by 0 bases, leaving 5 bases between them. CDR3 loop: CAISESANYGYTF. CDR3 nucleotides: TGTGCCATCAGTGAATCGGCTAACTATGGCTACACCTTC.

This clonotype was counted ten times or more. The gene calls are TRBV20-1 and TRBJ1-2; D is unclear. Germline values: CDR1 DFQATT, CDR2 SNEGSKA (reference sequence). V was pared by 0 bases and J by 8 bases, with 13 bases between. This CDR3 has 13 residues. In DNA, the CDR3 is TGCAGTGCTAGAGACAGAGAGGGTTGGGGCTACACCTTC. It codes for CSARDREGWGYTF.

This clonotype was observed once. CDR3 region: CASSQGPGASGRDNEQFF. The CDR3 DNA reads TGCGCCAGCAGCCAAGGCCCCGGGGCTAGCGGGAGGGACAATGAGCAGTTCTTC. The rearrangement uses TRBV4-1 and TRBJ2-1, with 12 bases lining up with TRBD2. In germline, CDR1 is MGHRA, CDR2 YSYEKL. This CDR3 is built from 18 residues. Losses at the gene ends were 1 base for V and 5 bases for J; bases not matched to a gene: 9.

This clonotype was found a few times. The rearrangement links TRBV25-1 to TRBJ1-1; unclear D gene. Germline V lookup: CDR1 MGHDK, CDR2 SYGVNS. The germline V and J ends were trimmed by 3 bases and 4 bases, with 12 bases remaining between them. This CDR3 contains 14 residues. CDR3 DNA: TGTGCCAGCAGTGATACAGTGTTGAGCACTGAAGCTTTCTTT. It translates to CASSDTVLSTEAFF.

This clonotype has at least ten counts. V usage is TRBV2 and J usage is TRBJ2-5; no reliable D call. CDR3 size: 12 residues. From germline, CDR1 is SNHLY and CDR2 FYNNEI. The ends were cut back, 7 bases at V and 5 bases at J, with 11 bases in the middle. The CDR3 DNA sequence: TGTGCCAGCATGGGGTTAGTGGAGACCCAGTACTTC. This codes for CASMGLVETQYF.

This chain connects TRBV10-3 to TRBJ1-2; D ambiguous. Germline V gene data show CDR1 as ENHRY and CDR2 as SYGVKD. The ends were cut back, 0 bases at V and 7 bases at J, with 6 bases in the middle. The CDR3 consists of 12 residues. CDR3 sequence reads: CAISESRFGYTF. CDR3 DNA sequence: TGTGCCATCAGTGAGTCGCGCTTTGGCTACACCTTC.

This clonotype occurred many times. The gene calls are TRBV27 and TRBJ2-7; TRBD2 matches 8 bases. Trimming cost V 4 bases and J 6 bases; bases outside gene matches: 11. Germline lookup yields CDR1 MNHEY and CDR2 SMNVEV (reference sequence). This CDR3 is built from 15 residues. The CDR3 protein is CASSSEEVREGEQYF. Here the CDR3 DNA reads TGTGCCAGCAGTTCCGAGGAAGTACGGGAGGGCGAGCAGTACTTC.

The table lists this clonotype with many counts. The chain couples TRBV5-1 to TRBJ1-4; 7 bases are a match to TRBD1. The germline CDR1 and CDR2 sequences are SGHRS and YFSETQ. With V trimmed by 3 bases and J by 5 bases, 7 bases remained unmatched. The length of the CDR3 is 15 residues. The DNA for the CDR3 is TGCGCCAGCAGCTCCCCCGGGACAGTAAATGAAAAACTGTTTTTT. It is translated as CASSSPGTVNEKLFF.

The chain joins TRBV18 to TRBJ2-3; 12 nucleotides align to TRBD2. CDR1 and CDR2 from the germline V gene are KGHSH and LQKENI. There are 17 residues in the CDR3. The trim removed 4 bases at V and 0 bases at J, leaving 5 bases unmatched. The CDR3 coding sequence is TGTGCCAGCTCACTGCTCGGACTAGCGGGAAGCACAGATACGCAGTATTTT. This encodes CASSLLGLAGSTDTQYF.